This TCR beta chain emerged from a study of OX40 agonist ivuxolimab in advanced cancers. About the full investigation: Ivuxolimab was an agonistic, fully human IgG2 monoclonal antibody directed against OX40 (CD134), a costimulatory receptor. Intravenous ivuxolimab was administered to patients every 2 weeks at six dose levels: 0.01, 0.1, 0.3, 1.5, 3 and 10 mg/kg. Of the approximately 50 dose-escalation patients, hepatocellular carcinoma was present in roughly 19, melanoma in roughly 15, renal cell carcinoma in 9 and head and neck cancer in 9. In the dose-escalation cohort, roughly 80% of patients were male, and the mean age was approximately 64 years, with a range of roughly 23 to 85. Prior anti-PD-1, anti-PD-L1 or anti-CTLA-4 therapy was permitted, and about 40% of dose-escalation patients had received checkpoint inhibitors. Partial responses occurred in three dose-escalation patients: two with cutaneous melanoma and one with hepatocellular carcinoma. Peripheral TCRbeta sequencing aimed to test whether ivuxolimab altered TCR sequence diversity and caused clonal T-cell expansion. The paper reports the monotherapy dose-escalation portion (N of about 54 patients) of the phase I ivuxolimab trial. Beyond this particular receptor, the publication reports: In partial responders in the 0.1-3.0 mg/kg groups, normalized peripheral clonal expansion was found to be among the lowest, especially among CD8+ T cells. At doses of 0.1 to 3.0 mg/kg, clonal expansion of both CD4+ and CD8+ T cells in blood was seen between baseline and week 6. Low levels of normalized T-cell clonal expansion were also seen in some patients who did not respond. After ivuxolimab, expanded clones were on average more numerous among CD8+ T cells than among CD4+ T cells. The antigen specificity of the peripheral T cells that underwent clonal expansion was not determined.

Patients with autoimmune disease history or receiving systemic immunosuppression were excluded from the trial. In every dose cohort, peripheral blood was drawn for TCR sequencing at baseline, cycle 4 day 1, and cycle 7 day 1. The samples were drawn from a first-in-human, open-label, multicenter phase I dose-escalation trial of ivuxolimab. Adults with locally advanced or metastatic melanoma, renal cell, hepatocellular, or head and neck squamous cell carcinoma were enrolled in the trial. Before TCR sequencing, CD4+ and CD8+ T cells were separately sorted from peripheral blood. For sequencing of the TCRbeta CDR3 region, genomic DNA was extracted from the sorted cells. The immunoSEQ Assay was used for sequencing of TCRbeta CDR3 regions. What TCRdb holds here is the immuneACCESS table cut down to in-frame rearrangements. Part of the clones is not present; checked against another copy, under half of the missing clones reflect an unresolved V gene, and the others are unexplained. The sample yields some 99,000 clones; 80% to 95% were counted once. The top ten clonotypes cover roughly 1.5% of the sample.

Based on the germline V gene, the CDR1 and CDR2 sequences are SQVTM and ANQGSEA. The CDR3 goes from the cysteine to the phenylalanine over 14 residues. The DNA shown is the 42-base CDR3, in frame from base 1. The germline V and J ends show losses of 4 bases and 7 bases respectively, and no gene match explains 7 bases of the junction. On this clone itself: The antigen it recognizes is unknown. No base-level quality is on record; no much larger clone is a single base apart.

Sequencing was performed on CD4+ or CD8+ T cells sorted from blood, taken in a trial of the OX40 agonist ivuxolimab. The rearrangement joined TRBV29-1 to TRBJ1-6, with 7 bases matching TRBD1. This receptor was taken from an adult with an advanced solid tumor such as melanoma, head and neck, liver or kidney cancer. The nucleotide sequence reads TGCAGCGTTGGGGGCGGGACAGAAAATTCACCCCTCCACTTT. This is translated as CSVGGGTENSPLHF.